This is a list of T cell receptor beta chains from one sample in a study of blood T cell repertoires in COVID-19. The data were produced by immunoSEQ multiplex PCR, yet TCRdb's version contains in-frame clones alone and is incomplete. In the table there are 150,000 to 200,000 clones, 84% of which are singletons. Material for sequencing was PBMCs or T cells enriched from blood (not recorded which). These receptors came from a man aged 45-65 years who had recovered from COVID-19. CDR3s include the opening cysteine and the closing phenylalanine or tryptophan. A D gene is named only where the DNA matches it firmly. Rows may omit the clone size; those that give it use once, few, many or a size class.

TRBJ1-2,-,TRBV11-2,-,TGTGCCAGCAGCTCCTACAGGAGACACGCCTATGGCTACACCTTC,CASSSYRRHAYGYTF
TRBJ1-1,-,TRBV27,TRBD1,TGTGCCAGCAGTTTTTTGGGGACAGGCTACACTGAAGCTTTCTTT,CASSFLGTGYTEAFF
TRBJ1-2,-,TRBV9,-,TGTGCCAGCAGCGTAGTGAGCTCTACTAACCGGGGCTACACCTTC,CASSVVSSTNRGYTF
TRBJ2-3,-,TRBV6-4,TRBD2,TGTGCCAGCAGTGACTCGGCTAGCGGGCTCACAGATACGCAGTATTTT,CASSDSASGLTDTQYF
TRBJ1-4,-,TRBV5-1,-,TGCGCCAGCAGCGACCAGGGATCACCTAATGAAAAACTGTTTTTT,CASSDQGSPNEKLFF
TRBJ1-4,-,TRBV7-6,TRBD1,TGTGCCAGCAGCTTAACAGGGGTGGCTAATGAAAAACTGTTTTTT,CASSLTGVANEKLFF
TRBJ1-5,-,TRBV3-1/TRBV3-2,TRBD1,TGTGCCAGCAGCCATACCGGGACAGGGGGTCGGGGCAATCAGCCCCAGCATTTT,CASSHTGTGGRGNQPQHF
TRBJ1-6,-,TRBV12-3/TRBV12-4,-,TGTGCCAGCAGTTCTACAGGGTTTTCACCCCTCCACTTT,CASSSTGFSPLHF
TRBJ1-3,-,TRBV21-1,-,TGTGCCAGCAGCAAAGTCCAACAGTTCTCTGGAAACACCATATATTTT,CASSKVQQFSGNTIYF
TRBJ1-6,-,TRBV7-9,-,TGTGCCAGCAGCTTAGAGGGGGAAAGTTCACCCCTCCACTTT,CASSLEGESSPLHF
TRBJ2-3,-,TRBV6-1,-,TGTGCCAGCAGTGATCCGGGAACGGATACGCAGTATTTT,CASSDPGTDTQYF
TRBJ1-2,-,TRBV2,-,TGTGCCAGCAGTGAAGCGGTGGGAGGAACTGGCTACACCTTC,CASSEAVGGTGYTF
TRBJ2-2,-,TRBV5-8,TRBD2,TGTGCCAGCAGCTCCTCGACTAGCGGGGGGGCCACCGGGGAGCTGTTTTTT,CASSSSTSGGATGELFF
TRBJ2-3,-,TRBV11-2,TRBD1,TGTGCCAGCAGCTTCACAGGGGATGTGGCAGATACGCAGTATTTT,CASSFTGDVADTQYF
TRBJ1-2,-,TRBV3-1/TRBV3-2,-,TGTGCCAGCAGCCAAGATATGCGGGTGACGGGCTACACCTTC,CASSQDMRVTGYTF
TRBJ1-2,-,TRBV7-3,-,TGTGCCAGCAGATTTCAGGCGTTCTATGGCTACACCTTC,CASRFQAFYGYTF
TRBJ2-3,-,TRBV30,-,TGTGCCTGGAGTGTTTTGGGGGGAGTCTCAGATACGCAGTATTTT,CAWSVLGGVSDTQYF
TRBJ1-6,-,TRBV15,TRBD1,TGTGCCACCAGCAAACAAACGACAGGGGCATACTATAATTCACCCCTCCACTTT,CATSKQTTGAYYNSPLHF
TRBJ2-7,-,TRBV3-1/TRBV3-2,-,TGTGCCAGCAGCCTCGACAGAGCCGAGCAGTACTTC,CASSLDRAEQYF
TRBJ1-2,-,TRBV5-4,TRBD1,TGTGCCAGCAGCTTGTGGGCAGGGGGTTCCCTCTATGGCTACACCTTC,CASSLWAGGSLYGYTF
TRBJ1-4,few,TRBV27,-,TGTGCCAGCAGTTTATCTCCTAGGAATGAAAAACTGTTTTTT,CASSLSPRNEKLFF
TRBJ2-7,-,TRBV14,-,TGTGCCAGCAGCCAAGCTGGGACACCCCCCTACGAGCAGTACTTC,CASSQAGTPPYEQYF
TRBJ2-1,-,TRBV5-1,TRBD2,TGCGCCAGCATCTCGGAGCGGGGGGGGAATGAGCAGTTCTTC,CASISERGGNEQFF
TRBJ1-1,-,TRBV5-5,-,TGTGCCAGCAGCTTTGGAGGGTACGGCACTGAAGCTTTCTTT,CASSFGGYGTEAFF
TRBJ2-7,-,TRBV5-6,TRBD1,TGTGCCAGCAGCCCGGGACAGGGGGTTTTCTACGAGCAGTACTTC,CASSPGQGVFYEQYF
TRBJ2-1,-,TRBV20-1,TRBD2,TGCAGTGCTAGTCCTAGCGGGGGGAGCTCCTACAATGAGCAGTTCTTC,CSASPSGGSSYNEQFF
TRBJ1-6,-,TRBV6-4,TRBD1,TGTGCCAGCAGTAAGACAGGGAGATCACCCCTCCACTTT,CASSKTGRSPLHF
TRBJ1-3,-,TRBV6-1,-,TGTGCCAGCAGTGACATGGCCAACATCGGAAACACCATATATTTT,CASSDMANIGNTIYF
TRBJ1-2,-,TRBV6-5,TRBD1,TGTGCCAGCAGGACTCTAACGACAGGGACCTATGGCTACACCTTC,CASRTLTTGTYGYTF
TRBJ1-4,once,TRBV11-2,TRBD1,TGTGCCAGCACCACCGGGACAGGGGACGAAAAACTGTTTTTT,CASTTGTGDEKLFF
TRBJ1-6,few,TRBV2,-,TGTGCCAGCAGGGAGGGGACGCAGGGTAATTCACCCCTCCACTTT,CASREGTQGNSPLHF
TRBJ1-1,-,TRBV6-1,-,TGTGCCAGCAGTGAATCCGGGACAATGAACACTGAAGCTTTCTTT,CASSESGTMNTEAFF
TRBJ1-6,-,TRBV27,TRBD1,TGTGCCAGCAGTTTCACTATGCCTCCAGGGACAGCAACCCTTCTCTATCTGACACCCCTCCACTTT,CASSFTMPPGTATLLYLTPLHF
TRBJ1-2,-,TRBV7-8,TRBD1,TGTGCCAGCAGCCCAGGGACAGGGGTCGGCTACACCTTC,CASSPGTGVGYTF
TRBJ2-5,-,TRBV18,TRBD1,TGTGCCAGCTCACGTCAACAGGGGGAAGGAGAGACCCAGTACTTC,CASSRQQGEGETQYF
TRBJ2-1,-,TRBV5-1,TRBD2,TGCGCCAGCAGCCCTAGCGGGGGGGCTGGTGAGCAGTTCTTC,CASSPSGGAGEQFF
TRBJ1-1,-,TRBV3-1/TRBV3-2,-,TGTGCCAGCAGCAATTCAGGGGTTGGGGCTTTCTTT,CASSNSGVGAFF
TRBJ2-3,-,TRBV29-1,-,TGCAGCGCCGTCCCGCAGACCAGGACAGATACGCAGTATTTT,CSAVPQTRTDTQYF
TRBJ1-4,-,TRBV7-9,TRBD1,TGTGCCAGCAGCCGAGACAGGGGTAGTGAAAAACTGTTTTTT,CASSRDRGSEKLFF
TRBJ2-7,-,TRBV6-5,TRBD2,TGTGCCAGCAGTAAAACAGGACTAGCGGCCTACGAGCAGTACTTC,CASSKTGLAAYEQYF
TRBJ2-7,-,TRBV28,TRBD1,TGTGCCAGCAGCCCTGACAGGGCCGGGACCTACGAGCAGTACTTC,CASSPDRAGTYEQYF
TRBJ2-3,-,TRBV2,TRBD2,TGTGCCAGCAGTGAAGCGCTGAGCGGGGGGGCTTGGGATACGCAGTATTTT,CASSEALSGGAWDTQYF
TRBJ1-1,once,TRBV7-9,TRBD1,TGTGCCAGCAGCTACAGGGGAGGCACTGAAGCTTTCTTT,CASSYRGGTEAFF
TRBJ1-6,-,TRBV19,-,TGTGCCAGTAGTAGGGACATTAATAATTCACCCCTCCACTTT,CASSRDINNSPLHF
TRBJ1-4,few,TRBV4-1,-,TGCGCCAGCAGCCAAGATATGGCAGGGTACGCAACTAATGAAAAACTGTTTTTT,CASSQDMAGYATNEKLFF
TRBJ1-6,once,TRBV5-1,TRBD1,TGCGCCAGCAGCTCGGGACAGGGGAATTCACCCCTCCACTTT,CASSSGQGNSPLHF
TRBJ1-4,-,TRBV19,TRBD1,TGTGCCAGTAGTTTTTCCGGGACAGGTAGTGAAAAACTGTTTTTT,CASSFSGTGSEKLFF
TRBJ1-2,-,TRBV19,TRBD1,TGTGCCAGTAGTATATTGACAGGGGGCGCACCGAGTGGCTACACCTTC,CASSILTGGAPSGYTF
TRBJ2-7,-,TRBV6-5,TRBD1,TGTGCCAGCAGTTACTCGTGGCAGGGGGCCTACGAGCAGTACTTC,CASSYSWQGAYEQYF
TRBJ1-6,-,TRBV7-2,-,TGTGCCAGCAGCTTAGTGGGGGCGGCTTCACCCCTCCACTTT,CASSLVGAASPLHF
TRBJ2-5,-,TRBV7-9,-,TGTGCCAGCAGCCGAGAGGCAGGGATGGAGACCCAGTACTTC,CASSREAGMETQYF